This TCR beta chain came from a study of blood T cell repertoires in COVID-19. On the study more broadly: T cells, B-cell-depleted T cells, or PBMCs supplied cDNA or gDNA.

Authors' data handling: How many nucleated cells were present was estimated from reference gene primer amplification. TCRdb's table, derived via immunoSEQ multiplex PCR, lists solely in-frame clones and lacks some. That table furnishes V, J and clone size, whereas the DNA furnished D and trimming. The data contain roughly 150,000 clones, approximately 82% of them singletons. The TCR comes from a woman older than 75 with active or convalescent COVID-19. Material for sequencing was peripheral blood.

CDR3 in amino acids: CASSPSQGAGRGYTF. CDR3 in DNA: TGTGCCAGCAGCCCCAGCCAAGGGGCAGGTCGTGGCTACACCTTC. The chain employs TRBV9 and TRBJ1-2; D may be TRBD1 (5 bases). Germline CDR1 SGDLS, CDR2 YYNGEE. The CDR3 has 15 amino acids. V dropped 4 bases and J dropped 7 bases, with 20 bases sitting between them.